The 24 T cell receptor beta chains reported below all come from one sample, sequenced in a study of cytomegalovirus exposure and HLA in healthy donors. Primers: 60 Vbeta forward and 13 Jbeta reverse. TCRdb's copy holds only in-frame clones and misses some; the assay was immunoSEQ multiplex PCR. The table records 150,000 to 200,000 clones, around four fifths of them present only once. Sequencing was performed on PBMCs. Receptor source: a middle-aged woman in good health and CMV-seronegative.

The chain links TRBV19 to TRBJ1-4, with 8 bases lining up with TRBD1. Germline loops: CDR1 LNHDA, CDR2 SQIVND (reference sequence). The CDR3 is 17 residues long. Trimming removed 4 bases from V and 4 bases from J; junction bases left unmatched: 11. The CDR3 protein is CASSTGRTGPHNEKLFF. The CDR3 DNA reads TGTGCCAGTAGTACTGGTCGGACAGGGCCACATAATGAAAAACTGTTTTTT.

The chain couples TRBV11-2 to TRBJ2-1; TRBD2 agrees at 11 bases. Losses at the gene ends were 1 base for V and 4 bases for J; bases not matched to a gene: 3. The germline gives CDR1 SGHAT, CDR2 FQNNGV. This CDR3 has 16 amino acids. Here the CDR3 reads CASSLVPSGGYNEQFF. In nucleotides, the CDR3 is TGTGCCAGCAGCTTAGTGCCTAGCGGGGGGTACAATGAGCAGTTCTTC.

About this clone: At one end, the junction sequence differs from germline, possibly due to a read error. This chain joins TRBV7-9 and TRBJ2-1; 14 bases fit TRBD2. CDR1 and CDR2 (germline): SEHNR, FQNEAQ (reference sequence). The CDR3 loop spans 16 amino acids. CDR3 sequence: CSSSLRLAGGRSEQFF. As DNA, the CDR3 is TGTTCCAGCAGCCTAAGACTAGCGGGAGGGCGGAGTGAGCAGTTCTTC.

The V call is TRBV7-3, the J call TRBJ2-1; the D gene is possibly TRBD2 (6 bases). Germline V gives CDR1 SGHTA, CDR2 FQGTGA. The CDR3 has 13 amino acids. The V and J ends lost 4 bases and 5 bases respectively, with 9 bases between them. In nucleotides, the CDR3 is TGTGCCAGCAGCTCAGTAGCGGACAATGAGCAGTTCTTC. As protein: CASSSVADNEQFF.

The chain is built from TRBV29-1 and TRBJ2-7; no definite D call. Germline assignment: CDR1 SQVTM and CDR2 ANQGSEA. With 7 bases removed from V and 2 bases from J, the gap between germline ends came to 12 bases. The CDR3 consists of 12 residues. CDR3 loop: CSASGWAYEQYV. The CDR3 DNA follows: TGCAGCGCCAGTGGATGGGCCTACGAGCAGTACGTC.

The chain joins TRBV27 to TRBJ2-3, with D unclear. V shed 5 bases and J shed 0 bases, with 15 bases lying between them. From germline, CDR1 is MNHEY and CDR2 SMNVEV (reference sequence). This CDR3 has 16 residues. CDR3 amino acids: CASSPRFLPSTDTQYF. The CDR3 coding sequence is TGTGCCAGCAGTCCCCGTTTTCTTCCTAGCACAGATACGCAGTATTTT.

V and J are TRBV10-3 and TRBJ2-2; no firm D call. V was cut by 3 bases and J by 3 bases, with 11 bases left in between. The CDR3 spans 15 residues. The germline gives CDR1 ENHRY, CDR2 SYGVKD. In nucleotides, the CDR3 is TGTGCCATCAGTGATGTATCGGTGGACACCGGGGAGCTGTTTTTT. This sequence encodes CAISDVSVDTGELFF.

The chain is built from TRBV7-2 and TRBJ1-5, with D perhaps TRBD1 (6 bases). Trimming shortened V by 1 base and J by 3 bases, and 10 bases separated the two germline ends. From germline, CDR1 is SGHTA and CDR2 FQGNSA. The CDR3 extends over 15 amino acids. The CDR3: CASSLVRGPNQPQHF. The CDR3 DNA reads as TGTGCCAGCAGCTTAGTCAGGGGCCCCAATCAGCCCCAGCATTTT.

The rearrangement joins TRBV5-1 to TRBJ2-1; TRBD1 aligns across 10 bases. J gave up 5 bases and V 0 bases, and 2 bases lay outside the gene matches. CDR1 and CDR2 (germline): SGHRS, YFSETQ. The CDR3 has 15 residues. The CDR3 reads CASSLGQGAHNEQFF. CDR3 in DNA: TGCGCCAGCAGCTTGGGACAGGGGGCACACAATGAGCAGTTCTTC.

The rearrangement joins TRBV27 to TRBJ2-7, with TRBD2 as a possible D gene (6 bases). This CDR3 is 13 amino acids long. Trimming shortened V by 3 bases and J by 6 bases, and 12 bases separated the two germline ends. Germline V CDR1 and CDR2: MNHEY, SMNVEV (reference sequence). The CDR3: CASSLEGYGEQYF. The CDR3 DNA reads TGTGCCAGCAGTTTGGAGGGGTATGGCGAGCAGTACTTC.

This clone was detected only a few times. This chain uses TRBV6-5 with TRBJ2-5; tentatively, D is TRBD2 (6 bases). The CDR3 contains 15 residues. The V and J ends lost 4 bases and 5 bases respectively, with 17 bases between them. Germline V lookup: CDR1 MNHEY, CDR2 SVGAGI. The CDR3 bases are TGTGCCAGCAGTTGGAATTTCCGGGAGCCGGAGACCCAGTACTTC. Protein sequence: CASSWNFREPETQYF.

This clone was counted a single time. The chain has TRBV9 and TRBJ1-4; no definite D call. The length of the CDR3 is 15 residues. V lost 0 bases and J lost 8, with 14 bases in between. Germline V gene data show CDR1 as SGDLS and CDR2 as YYNGEE. CDR3 region: CASSVGGGIGEKLFF. The CDR3 region has the DNA TGTGCCAGCAGCGTAGGGGGAGGGATAGGCGAAAAACTGTTTTTT.

This chain uses TRBV11-3 with TRBJ2-7; D might be TRBD2 (6 bases). CDR3 length: 14 residues. V was pared by 5 bases and J by 0 bases, with 11 bases between. Germline lookup yields CDR1 SGHNT and CDR2 YENEEA. The CDR3 DNA reads as TGTGCCAGCAGCATCTCGGGGGTCTCCTACGAGCAGTACTTC. It is translated as CASSISGVSYEQYF.

This clone was seen a handful of times. V is TRBV19 and J is TRBJ2-5; D call uncertain. The J call may be incorrect, as the DNA end agrees better with TRBJ2-7. CDR1 LNHDA and CDR2 SQIVND come from the germline V gene (reference sequence). This CDR3 comprises 13 residues. The CDR3 region has the DNA TGTGCCAGTCTTGATCCGTTTTCCTACGAGCAGTACTTC. It translates to CASLDPFSYEQYF.

The J gene is TRBJ1-5, the V gene TRBV10-1; no clear D. The CDR3 covers 14 residues. Trimming left V 7 bases short and J 1 base short, with 11 bases between. CDR1 WNHNN and CDR2 SYGVQD come from the germline V gene (reference sequence). In nucleotides, the CDR3 is TGCGCCAGCACGCAGGTCAGAAGCAATCAGCCCCAGCATTTT. This codes for CASTQVRSNQPQHF.

V usage is TRBV7-2 and J usage is TRBJ2-1; 12 positions match TRBD2. Germline V gene lookup returns CDR1 SGHTA and CDR2 FQGNSA. The CDR3 spans 15 residues. V trimming: 5 bases; J trimming: 8 bases; junction bases outside the gene matches: 7. CDR3 DNA sequence: TGTGCCAGCAGCCCCAAGACTAGCGGGAGAGATGAGCAGTTCTTC. Translated, it gives CASSPKTSGRDEQFF.

This clone showed up just once. The chain's CDR3 is CASSPGGSNEQYV. The CDR3 nucleotides are TGTGCCAGCTCACCGGGAGGGTCCAACGAGCAGTACGTC. V is TRBV18 and J is TRBJ2-7; 7 bases agree with TRBD2. Looked up from germline, CDR1 is KGHSH and CDR2 is LQKENI. The CDR3 has 13 amino acids. V shed 3 bases, J shed 5 bases, and the junction held 4 bases outside the gene matches.

The chain has TRBV7-3 and TRBJ2-2, with D possibly matching TRBD2 (6 bases). The germline V gene has CDR1 SGHTA and CDR2 FQGTGA. This CDR3 has 14 amino acids. V was clipped by 6 bases and J by 4 bases, with 12 bases between them. The CDR3 nucleotides are TGTGCCAGCAGATCCGGGAGTAGCACCGGGGAGCTGTTTTTT. This encodes CASRSGSSTGELFF.

The CDR3 reads CASSLAASGTDTQYF. The CDR3 DNA reads TGCGCCAGCAGCTTGGCGGCTTCGGGAACAGATACGCAGTATTTT. This chain connects TRBV5-1 to TRBJ2-3; D perhaps matches TRBD2 (5 bases). Trimming removed 0 bases from V and 3 bases from J, with 11 bases in between. Looked up from germline, CDR1 is SGHRS and CDR2 is YFSETQ. The CDR3 totals 15 residues.

This clone was detected a few times. The chain uses TRBV15 and TRBJ2-3; 9 nucleotides match TRBD2. After removal of 0 bases from V and 4 bases from J, the junction contained 8 bases not matched to a gene. This CDR3 is 17 amino acids long. Germline V gives CDR1 LNHNV, CDR2 YYDKDF (reference sequence). CDR3 in amino acids: CATSRDGLAGNADTQYF. DNA of the CDR3: TGTGCCACCAGCAGAGATGGGCTAGCGGGAAATGCAGATACGCAGTATTTT.

This chain links TRBV5-5 with TRBJ2-5, with 7 bases lining up with TRBD2. Germline V gene sequence: CDR1 SGHKS, CDR2 YYEKEE (reference sequence). The CDR3 totals 14 residues. V shed 1 base and J 7 bases; nucleotides not matched to a gene: 7. For the CDR3, the DNA is TGTGCCAGCAGCTTGTCTGGGAGGGAGAGGACCCAGTACTTC. Its translation: CASSLSGRERTQYF.

The rearrangement links TRBV11-2 to TRBJ2-1, with a tentative D call TRBD2 (6 bases). The V gene lost 6 bases and the J gene lost 8 bases, with 26 bases spanning the gap. Germline V gene lookup returns CDR1 SGHAT and CDR2 FQNNGV. The CDR3 consists of 17 residues. In nucleotides, the CDR3 is TGTGCCAGCAGATTTGATAAACGACTAGTAACCCACTATGAGCAGTTCTTC. This translates into CASRFDKRLVTHYEQFF.

The chain links TRBV2 to TRBJ1-5, with a weak D call TRBD1 (6 bases). This CDR3 contains 13 residues. V was cut by 3 bases and J by 7 bases, with 10 bases left in between. Germline CDR1 SNHLY, CDR2 FYNNEI. CDR3 DNA: TGTGCCAGCAGTGACAGGGGATACCAGCCCCAGCATTTT. This gives the protein CASSDRGYQPQHF.

The chain employs TRBV25-1 and TRBJ1-2; 7 bases fit TRBD1. The V and J ends lost 1 base and 4 bases, in that order; junction bases with no gene match: 6. Germline V gene lookup returns CDR1 MGHDK and CDR2 SYGVNS. The CDR3 has 15 amino acids. The chain's CDR3 is CASSEWGTARYGYTF. For the CDR3, the DNA is TGTGCCAGCAGTGAATGGGGGACAGCCCGCTATGGCTACACCTTC.